These T cell receptor beta chains were read from a single sample in a study of blood T cell repertoires in COVID-19. The repertoire was sequenced with immunoSEQ multiplex PCR; TCRdb's copy has only in-frame clones and lacks some. The sample holds around 190,000 clones; over 80% are singletons and the top ten take 6% to 8.5%. Sequencing input: peripheral blood. The receptor set was obtained from a woman aged 65 to 85 with COVID-19, enrolled during active disease. CDR3s include the opening cysteine and the closing phenylalanine or tryptophan. D genes are given only for firm matches. Expanded clones get a size class; other rows say once, few or many, or leave the size out.

CDR3aa: CARSVWSMNTEAFF
CDR3nt: TGTGCCAGAAGCGTATGGAGTATGAACACTGAAGCTTTCTTT
v_gene: TRBV5-3
j_gene: TRBJ1-1
d_gene: NA
abundance: NA

CDR3aa: CASSLGPTRNTGELFF
CDR3nt: TGCGCCAGCAGCCTGGGGCCGACTCGTAACACCGGGGAGCTGTTTTTT
v_gene: TRBV5-1
j_gene: TRBJ2-2
d_gene: NA
abundance: NA

CDR3aa: CSVDSDRGLYGYTF
CDR3nt: TGCAGCGTTGACTCGGACAGGGGGCTCTATGGCTACACCTTC
v_gene: TRBV29-1
j_gene: TRBJ1-2
d_gene: TRBD1
abundance: NA

CDR3aa: CASSYLNRIYEQYF
CDR3nt: TGTGCCAGCAGTTACCTCAACAGGATCTACGAGCAGTACTTC
v_gene: TRBV6-2/TRBV6-3
j_gene: TRBJ2-7
d_gene: NA
abundance: many

CDR3aa: CSASGGQADTQYF
CDR3nt: TGCAGTGCTAGTGGGGGCCAGGCAGATACGCAGTATTTT
v_gene: TRBV20-1
j_gene: TRBJ2-3
d_gene: NA
abundance: NA

CDR3aa: CASSPGGTGFGETQYF
CDR3nt: TGTGCCAGCAGTCCCGGGGGGACAGGGTTTGGGGAGACCCAGTACTTC
v_gene: TRBV28
j_gene: TRBJ2-5
d_gene: TRBD1
abundance: NA

CDR3aa: CASSMQARGPYEQYF
CDR3nt: TGTGCCAGTAGTATGCAGGCCAGGGGTCCCTACGAGCAGTACTTC
v_gene: TRBV19
j_gene: TRBJ2-7
d_gene: NA
abundance: NA

CDR3aa: CASSPGLGWGEQYF
CDR3nt: TGTGCCAGCAGCCCGGGACTAGGTTGGGGCGAGCAGTACTTC
v_gene: TRBV27
j_gene: TRBJ2-7
d_gene: TRBD2
abundance: NA

CDR3aa: CASSLRVAGVTDTQYF
CDR3nt: TGTGCCAGCAGCTTACGAGTAGCGGGTGTCACAGATACGCAGTATTTT
v_gene: TRBV11-2
j_gene: TRBJ2-3
d_gene: TRBD2
abundance: NA

CDR3aa: CASSLLLNTGNEQFF
CDR3nt: TGTGCCAGCAGCTTACTCCTAAATACAGGCAATGAGCAGTTCTTC
v_gene: TRBV7-9
j_gene: TRBJ2-1
d_gene: NA
abundance: once

CDR3aa: CASSYLGTVLNEQFF
CDR3nt: TGTGCCAGCAGTTACCTAGGGACAGTTCTAAATGAGCAGTTCTTC
v_gene: TRBV6-2/TRBV6-3
j_gene: TRBJ2-1
d_gene: TRBD1
abundance: NA

CDR3aa: CASSLVGTVAQPQHF
CDR3nt: TGTGCCAGCAGCTTAGTAGGGACAGTGGCTCAGCCCCAGCATTTT
v_gene: TRBV7-2
j_gene: TRBJ1-5
d_gene: TRBD1
abundance: NA

CDR3aa: CSVGDEQYF
CDR3nt: TGCAGCGTTGGAGACGAGCAGTACTTC
v_gene: TRBV29-1
j_gene: TRBJ2-7
d_gene: NA
abundance: NA

CDR3aa: CASSSRQAGVTGELFF
CDR3nt: TGTGCCAGCAGCAGTCGGCAAGCGGGAGTTACCGGGGAGCTGTTTTTT
v_gene: TRBV5-6
j_gene: TRBJ2-2
d_gene: TRBD2
abundance: NA

CDR3aa: CASQLAGQLEAFF
CDR3nt: TGTGCCAGTCAACTAGCGGGACAGTTGGAAGCTTTCTTT
v_gene: TRBV2
j_gene: TRBJ1-1
d_gene: TRBD1
abundance: few

CDR3aa: CASSKAVRDSPEKLFF
CDR3nt: TGTGCCAGCAGCAAAGCTGTCCGGGACAGCCCCGAAAAACTGTTTTTT
v_gene: TRBV21-1
j_gene: TRBJ1-4
d_gene: NA
abundance: NA

CDR3aa: CASSSPPVAEAFF
CDR3nt: TGTGCCAGCAGTTCCCCCCCGGTGGCTGAAGCTTTCTTT
v_gene: TRBV12-3/TRBV12-4
j_gene: TRBJ1-1
d_gene: NA
abundance: NA

CDR3aa: CASNEVGGPHEQYF
CDR3nt: TGTGCCAGCAACGAAGTGGGAGGGCCCCACGAGCAGTACTTC
v_gene: TRBV27
j_gene: TRBJ2-7
d_gene: TRBD2
abundance: NA

CDR3aa: CATSDAGQGNEKLFF
CDR3nt: TGTGCCACCAGTGATGCGGGACAGGGGAATGAAAAACTGTTTTTT
v_gene: TRBV24-1
j_gene: TRBJ1-4
d_gene: TRBD1
abundance: NA

CDR3aa: CASSQASGHTDTQYF
CDR3nt: TGTGCCAGCAGCCAAGCTAGCGGTCACACAGATACGCAGTATTTT
v_gene: TRBV3-1/TRBV3-2
j_gene: TRBJ2-3
d_gene: TRBD2
abundance: NA

CDR3aa: CASSSGTGVRQQYF
CDR3nt: TGTGCCAGCAGCTCCGGGACAGGGGTTCGACAGCAGTACTTC
v_gene: TRBV28
j_gene: TRBJ2-7
d_gene: TRBD1
abundance: NA

CDR3aa: CASSPRQGDTGELFF
CDR3nt: TGCGCCAGCAGCCCTAGACAGGGGGACACCGGGGAGCTGTTTTTT
v_gene: TRBV5-1
j_gene: TRBJ2-2
d_gene: TRBD1
abundance: NA

CDR3aa: CASSSRFSGANVLTF
CDR3nt: TGTGCCAGCAGTTCCCGTTTCTCTGGGGCCAACGTCCTGACTTTC
v_gene: TRBV6-2/TRBV6-3
j_gene: TRBJ2-6
d_gene: NA
abundance: NA

CDR3aa: CASSSLGQGVGDTQYF
CDR3nt: TGTGCCAGCAGTTCATTGGGACAGGGGGTTGGAGATACGCAGTATTTT
v_gene: TRBV27
j_gene: TRBJ2-3
d_gene: TRBD1
abundance: NA

CDR3aa: CAWSTGAGAGETQYF
CDR3nt: TGTGCCTGGAGTACCGGAGCGGGGGCCGGAGAGACCCAGTACTTC
v_gene: TRBV30
j_gene: TRBJ2-5
d_gene: TRBD2
abundance: NA

CDR3aa: CASGERGANVLTF
CDR3nt: TGTGCCAGCGGTGAGCGAGGGGCCAACGTCCTGACTTTC
v_gene: TRBV6-4
j_gene: TRBJ2-6
d_gene: NA
abundance: NA

CDR3aa: CAISEPRNSLTYEQYF
CDR3nt: TGTGCCATCAGTGAGCCGAGGAATAGCCTAACCTACGAGCAGTACTTC
v_gene: TRBV10-3
j_gene: TRBJ2-7
d_gene: NA
abundance: few

CDR3aa: CASSYKGPSYNSPLHF
CDR3nt: TGTGCCAGCAGTTACAAGGGGCCCTCCTATAATTCACCCCTCCACTTT
v_gene: TRBV6-5
j_gene: TRBJ1-6
d_gene: NA
abundance: NA

CDR3aa: CASSEPGLGAYEQYF
CDR3nt: TGTGCCAGCAGTGAACCAGGGTTAGGGGCCTACGAGCAGTACTTC
v_gene: TRBV25-1
j_gene: TRBJ2-7
d_gene: NA
abundance: NA

CDR3aa: CASSVAGGGYNEQFF
CDR3nt: TGTGCCAGCAGCGTAGCGGGAGGGGGCTACAATGAGCAGTTCTTC
v_gene: TRBV9
j_gene: TRBJ2-1
d_gene: TRBD2
abundance: NA

CDR3aa: CASSEGTGTSPLHF
CDR3nt: TGCGCCAGCAGTGAGGGGACAGGGACCTCACCCCTCCACTTT
v_gene: TRBV10-1
j_gene: TRBJ1-6
d_gene: TRBD1
abundance: NA

CDR3aa: CASSIGNEQYF
CDR3nt: TGTGCCAGTAGTATCGGGAACGAGCAGTACTTC
v_gene: TRBV19
j_gene: TRBJ2-7
d_gene: NA
abundance: once

CDR3aa: CASSPVRGTIGYTF
CDR3nt: TGTGCCAGTAGCCCTGTGCGGGGGACTATTGGCTACACCTTC
v_gene: TRBV19
j_gene: TRBJ1-2
d_gene: NA
abundance: NA

CDR3aa: CASSFGQVRGSDTEAFF
CDR3nt: TGTGCCAGCAGCTTTGGGCAAGTAAGGGGGTCCGACACTGAAGCTTTCTTT
v_gene: TRBV5-6
j_gene: TRBJ1-1
d_gene: NA
abundance: NA

CDR3aa: CASSYSGGRTEAFF
CDR3nt: TGTGCCAGCAGTTACTCAGGGGGCCGGACTGAAGCTTTCTTT
v_gene: TRBV6-2/TRBV6-3
j_gene: TRBJ1-1
d_gene: TRBD1
abundance: NA

CDR3aa: CASSTRPVDRGAGVFF
CDR3nt: TGTGCCAGTAGTACCCGTCCGGTAGACAGGGGTGCGGGGGTGTTTTTT
v_gene: TRBV19
j_gene: TRBJ2-2
d_gene: NA
abundance: NA

CDR3aa: CASSQGGAESTDTQYF
CDR3nt: TGCGCCAGCAGCCAAGGAGGAGCGGAGAGCACAGATACGCAGTATTTT
v_gene: TRBV4-3
j_gene: TRBJ2-3
d_gene: NA
abundance: NA